The rows below give T cell receptor beta chains drawn from one sample of a study of patients and donors after allogeneic stem cell transplantation. Using its own MiXCR run on the RT-PCR reads, TCRdb lists one record per CDR3 protein. The sample lists 70,000 to 85,000 distinct CDR3 sequences, around 27% occurring once. Sequenced sample: blood, either unsorted or a sorted T cell fraction (not recorded which). These TCRs come from a human donor who was either an allogeneic HSCT recipient or a stem cell or donor lymphocyte infusion donor (not recorded which). It is not recorded whose cells these are; they may come from a transplant donor. The conserved cysteine and the conserved F or W are not part of the CDR3 here. Each record gives: J gene, V gene, D gene, CDR3 protein. The D gene is left open where the match is weak.

TRBJ2-3	TRBV5-1	TRBD1	ASSKQGMGSTDTQY
TRBJ2-7	TRBV10-3	.	AISRDDSYEQY
TRBJ2-7	TRBV29-1	.	SVVGQFSYEQY
TRBJ2-5	TRBV21-1	.	ASSPPGPRKQETQY
TRBJ2-1	TRBV18	.	ASSPRGWGGQF
TRBJ2-1	TRBV4-2	.	ASSQDARGDEQF
TRBJ2-1	TRBV21-1	.	ASSTHREQF
TRBJ2-7	TRBV9	TRBD2	ASSPRTSGEIEQY
TRBJ2-7	TRBV4-1	.	ASSPNLAQAEQY
TRBJ2-7	TRBV18	.	ASSPWGNEQY